This TCR beta chain was sequenced during a study of T cells in Graves' hyperthyroidism and ophthalmopathy. Study-wide background: Peripheral blood was secured at the point of initial diagnosis, before any treatment. Study-wide points: Most expanded thyroid clonotypes above 0.001 recurred in blood.

The CDR3 totals 16 residues. The germline CDR1 and CDR2 sequences are SSHAT and FNYEAQ (reference sequence). Points on this clonotype: The antigen remains undetermined. The junction departs from the called germline gene at one end, perhaps through a read error.

Diagnostic assessment was based on clinical symptoms, serum thyroxine and TRAb, thyroid ultrasound and orbital computed tomography. More than 8 ml fresh peripheral blood yielded the PBMCs. TCR beta CDR3 regions were amplified from RNA. A set of HTBI primers served as the primers for a first-round RT-PCR of the TCR CDR3. In TCRdb, the multiplex PCR reads were re-called with MiXCR into one record per CDR3 protein. The sample holds 350,000 or so distinct CDR3 sequences, about a sixth seen once. The sample taken for sequencing was blood. The TCR originated in a woman under 40 with Graves' hyperthyroidism that later progressed to Graves' ophthalmopathy. V usage is TRBV7-7 and J usage is TRBJ1-4, with 10 bases fitting TRBD1. The CDR3 spells CASSLGQGWVNEKLFF. The CDR3 nucleotides are TGTGCTAGCAGCTTGGGACAGGGGTGGGTTAATGAAAAACTGTTTTTT.